This TCR beta chain is drawn from a study of glioma-infiltrating T cells. Study outcomes and limitations: Non-neoplastic patients had below-expected tissue-blood divergence, while all gliomas exceeded expectation.

The iRepertoire nested amplicon-rescue multiplex PCR amplified TCR alpha and beta CDR3s from RNA. TCRdb re-derived calls from the multiplex PCR reads in MiXCR, one entry per CDR3 protein. The data hold 100,000 to 150,000 distinct CDR3 sequences, with 20% to 25% observed a single time. CDR3 length: 15 residues. CDR1 is SGHAT and CDR2 is FQNNGV in the germline V gene. The V and J ends lost 1 base and 6 bases respectively, with 15 bases between them. This clonotype appeared many times. Antigen: not known. The chain combines TRBV11-2 with TRBJ1-1; D perhaps matches TRBD1 (5 bases). This TCR came from a human donor with low-grade glioma or glioblastoma, undergoing nonglioma brain surgery, or in good health (not recorded which). The sequenced sample was glioma tissue, nonneoplastic brain tissue, or PBMCs (not recorded which). CDR3 bases: TGTGCCAGCAGCTTAGCGAGGGGCGCAGGCTCTGAAGCTTTCTTT. Protein sequence: CASSLARGAGSEAFF.